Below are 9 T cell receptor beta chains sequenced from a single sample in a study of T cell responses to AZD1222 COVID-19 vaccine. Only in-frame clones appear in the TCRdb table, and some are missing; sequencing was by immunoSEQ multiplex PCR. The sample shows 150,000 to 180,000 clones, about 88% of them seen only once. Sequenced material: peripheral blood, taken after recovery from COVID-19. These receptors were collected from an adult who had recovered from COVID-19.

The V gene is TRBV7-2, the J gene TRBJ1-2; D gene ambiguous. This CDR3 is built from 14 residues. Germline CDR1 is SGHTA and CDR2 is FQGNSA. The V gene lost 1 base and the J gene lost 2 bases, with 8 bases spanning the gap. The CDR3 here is CASSLDGLNYGYTF. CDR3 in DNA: TGTGCCAGCAGCTTAGATGGCTTGAACTATGGCTACACCTTC.

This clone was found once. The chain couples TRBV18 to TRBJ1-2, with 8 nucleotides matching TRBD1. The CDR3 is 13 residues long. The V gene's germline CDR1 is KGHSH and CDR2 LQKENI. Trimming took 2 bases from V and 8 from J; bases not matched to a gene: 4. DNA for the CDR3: TGTGCCAGCTCACCAGGACAGGGTTTGGGCTACACCTTC. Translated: CASSPGQGLGYTF.

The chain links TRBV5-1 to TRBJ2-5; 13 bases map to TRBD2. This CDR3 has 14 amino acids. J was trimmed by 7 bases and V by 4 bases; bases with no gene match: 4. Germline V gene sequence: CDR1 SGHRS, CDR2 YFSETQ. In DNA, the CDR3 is TGCGCCAGCAGCGGGACTAGCGGGGCGGGGACCCAGTACTTC. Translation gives CASSGTSGAGTQYF.

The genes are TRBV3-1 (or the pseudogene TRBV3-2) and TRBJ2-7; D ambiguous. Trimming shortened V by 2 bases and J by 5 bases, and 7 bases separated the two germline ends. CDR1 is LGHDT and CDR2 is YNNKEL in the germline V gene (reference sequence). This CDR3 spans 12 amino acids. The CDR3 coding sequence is TGTGCCAGCAGCCAATATTTCAACGAGCAGTACTTC. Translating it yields CASSQYFNEQYF.

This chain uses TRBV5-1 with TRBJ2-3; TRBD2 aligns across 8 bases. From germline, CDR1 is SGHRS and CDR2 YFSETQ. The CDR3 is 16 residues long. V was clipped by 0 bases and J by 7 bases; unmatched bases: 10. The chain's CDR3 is CASSLAPSGGLNTQYF. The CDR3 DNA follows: TGCGCCAGCAGCTTGGCACCCAGCGGGGGTCTCAATACGCAGTATTTT.

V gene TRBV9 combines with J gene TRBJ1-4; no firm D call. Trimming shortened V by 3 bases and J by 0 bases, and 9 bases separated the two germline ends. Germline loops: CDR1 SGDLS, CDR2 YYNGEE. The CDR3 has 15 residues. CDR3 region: CASSASVATNEKLFF. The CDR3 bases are TGTGCCAGCAGCGCATCCGTCGCAACTAATGAAAAACTGTTTTTT.

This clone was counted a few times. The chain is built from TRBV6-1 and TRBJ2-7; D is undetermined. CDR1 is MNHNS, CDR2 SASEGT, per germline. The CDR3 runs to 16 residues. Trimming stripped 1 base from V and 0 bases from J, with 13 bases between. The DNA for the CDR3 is TGTGCCAGCAGTGAAGGGGCGATTTTCATCTCCTACGAGCAGTACTTC. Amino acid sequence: CASSEGAIFISYEQYF.

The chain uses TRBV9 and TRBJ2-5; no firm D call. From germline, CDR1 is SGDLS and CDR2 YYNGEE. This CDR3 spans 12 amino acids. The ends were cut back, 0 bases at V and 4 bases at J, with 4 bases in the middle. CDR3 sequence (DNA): TGTGCCAGCAGCGTAGATTTAGAGACCCAGTACTTC. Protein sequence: CASSVDLETQYF.

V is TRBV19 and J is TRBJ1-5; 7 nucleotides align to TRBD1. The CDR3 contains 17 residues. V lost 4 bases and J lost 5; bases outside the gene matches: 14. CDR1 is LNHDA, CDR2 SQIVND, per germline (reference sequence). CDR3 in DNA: TGTGCCAGTAGTAGGGGGTTGGGACAGAAAGCTTATCAGCCCCAGCATTTT. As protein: CASSRGLGQKAYQPQHF.